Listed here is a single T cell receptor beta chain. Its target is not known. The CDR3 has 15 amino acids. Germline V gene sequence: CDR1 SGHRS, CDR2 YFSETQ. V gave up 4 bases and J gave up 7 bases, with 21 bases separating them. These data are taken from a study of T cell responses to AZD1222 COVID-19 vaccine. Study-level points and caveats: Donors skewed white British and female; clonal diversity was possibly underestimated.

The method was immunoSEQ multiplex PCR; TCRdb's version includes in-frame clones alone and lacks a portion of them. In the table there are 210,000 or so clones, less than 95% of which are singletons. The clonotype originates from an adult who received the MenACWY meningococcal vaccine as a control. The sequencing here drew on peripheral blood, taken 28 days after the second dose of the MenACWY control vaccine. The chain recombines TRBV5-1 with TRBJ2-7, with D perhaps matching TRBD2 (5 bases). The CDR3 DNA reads TGCGCCAGCAGCCGCGGTGGGCAGGCCTCGGGAGAGCAGTACTTC. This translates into CASSRGGQASGEQYF.